Following are 17 T cell receptor beta chains from one sample sequenced in a study of OX40 agonist ivuxolimab in advanced cancers. Only in-frame clones appear in the TCRdb table, and some are missing; sequencing was by immunoSEQ multiplex PCR. This table has roughly 76,000 clones, about 89% appearing once. Sequencing used CD4+ or CD8+ T cells sorted from blood, obtained in a trial of the OX40 agonist ivuxolimab. These receptors all stem from an adult with an advanced solid tumor such as melanoma, head and neck, liver or kidney cancer.

The rearrangement links TRBV7-2 to TRBJ2-5; perhaps TRBD2 as D (5 bases). Germline V lookup: CDR1 SGHTA, CDR2 FQGNSA. The CDR3 length is 12 residues. Deletions cut 2 bases from V and 5 bases from J, with 6 bases between. The chain's CDR3 is CASSLWEETQYF. The CDR3 DNA sequence: TGTGCCAGCAGCTTATGGGAGGAGACCCAGTACTTC.

This chain connects TRBV6-1 to TRBJ1-1; no firm D call. The CDR3 length is 14 residues. The V gene's germline CDR1 is MNHNS and CDR2 SASEGT. The germline V and J ends were trimmed by 5 bases and 4 bases, with 14 bases remaining between them. CDR3 sequence reads: CASSPFPEGTEAFF. Here the CDR3 DNA reads TGTGCCAGCAGTCCTTTCCCGGAGGGCACTGAAGCTTTCTTT.

The gene calls are TRBV20-1 and TRBJ1-2, with D tentatively TRBD1 (5 bases). The ends were cut back, 3 bases at V and 4 bases at J, with 6 bases in the middle. This CDR3 contains 11 residues. Per germline, CDR1 DFQATT and CDR2 SNEGSKA (reference sequence). The CDR3 sequence: CSARGLYGYTF. DNA for the CDR3: TGCAGTGCTAGGGGACTCTATGGCTACACCTTC.

V usage is TRBV7-9 and J usage is TRBJ2-7; possibly TRBD1 for D (5 bases). CDR1 and CDR2 from the germline V gene are SEHNR and FQNEAQ (reference sequence). The V end lost 1 base, the J end lost 3 bases, and 16 bases lay between the germline ends. The CDR3 has 16 residues. CDR3 nucleotides: TGTGCCAGCAGCTTAGAGTCAAAGGGGAAAGGCTACGAGCAGTACTTC. Amino acids: CASSLESKGKGYEQYF.

This chain joins TRBV6-5 and TRBJ2-1; D gene unclear. Trimming cost V 0 bases and J 10 bases, with 13 bases left between them. CDR1 and CDR2 (germline): MNHEY, SVGAGI. The CDR3 totals 14 residues. This CDR3 is CASSYSSRPAEQFF. The DNA for the CDR3 is TGTGCCAGCAGTTACTCTTCTCGGCCGGCAGAGCAGTTCTTC.

The V gene is TRBV27, the J gene TRBJ2-7; no firm D call. This CDR3 region has 14 residues. Trimming pared 3 bases from V and 0 bases from J, leaving 9 bases between. Germline CDR1 is MNHEY and CDR2 is SMNVEV (reference sequence). The CDR3 loop is CASSFTASSYEQYF. CDR3 DNA sequence: TGTGCCAGCAGTTTCACCGCAAGCTCCTACGAGCAGTACTTC.

The chain combines TRBV7-6 with TRBJ2-1; 9 bases agree with TRBD2. V was pared by 6 bases and J by 2 bases, with 8 bases of the junction left unmatched. The germline CDR1 and CDR2 sequences are SGHVS and FNYEAQ. The CDR3 is made up of 16 amino acids. CDR3 sequence (DNA): TGTGCCAGCAGTCTCCTGAGCGGGGGGACCTACAATGAGCAGTTCTTC. Its translation is CASSLLSGGTYNEQFF.

The chain combines TRBV27 with TRBJ2-5; 11 bases align to TRBD1. CDR3 length: 16 residues. Per the germline V gene, CDR1 is MNHEY and CDR2 is SMNVEV (reference sequence). V shed 3 bases and J 3 bases; nucleotides not matched to a gene: 6. The CDR3 sequence: CASSFLPGQGEETQYF. CDR3 in DNA: TGTGCCAGCAGTTTCCTCCCGGGACAGGGGGAAGAGACCCAGTACTTC.

V gene TRBV5-1 combines with J gene TRBJ2-3; 11 bases match TRBD2. The germline V gene encodes CDR1 SGHRS and CDR2 YFSETQ. J was trimmed by 4 bases and V by 2 bases; bases with no gene match: 6. The CDR3 spans 16 residues. The CDR3 sequence: CASSFTSGSYPDTQYF. DNA of the CDR3: TGCGCCAGCAGCTTTACTAGCGGGAGTTACCCAGATACGCAGTATTTT.

This rearrangement joins TRBV11-3 to TRBJ1-3; D is uncertain. CDR3 length equals 14 residues. Trimming took 5 bases from V and 2 from J, leaving 10 bases between them. CDR1 is SGHNT and CDR2 is YENEEA in the germline V gene. CDR3 region: CASSQESTGNTIYF. In DNA form, the CDR3 reads TGTGCCAGCAGCCAAGAATCTACTGGAAACACCATATATTTT.

This rearrangement joins TRBV7-8 to TRBJ2-3, with TRBD2 identical over 7 bases. The V gene end was trimmed by 6 bases and the J gene end by 3 bases; junction bases not matched to a gene: 12. CDR1 is SGHVS, CDR2 FQNEAQ, per germline. CDR3 size: 16 residues. Here the CDR3 reads CASRAEGGGGTDTQYF. CDR3 in DNA: TGTGCCAGCAGGGCGGAGGGCGGGGGAGGGACAGATACGCAGTATTTT.

The V call is TRBV6-1, the J call TRBJ1-1, with a weak D call TRBD1 (5 bases). This CDR3 contains 14 residues. V was clipped by 3 bases and J by 3 bases, with 11 bases between them. From germline, CDR1 is MNHNS and CDR2 SASEGT. The CDR3 sequence: CASSEGVGYTEAFF. The CDR3 DNA reads TGTGCCAGCAGTGAGGGGGTCGGTTACACTGAAGCTTTCTTT.

This chain links TRBV5-6 with TRBJ2-3; D is uncertain. The CDR3 has 12 residues. Trimming took 1 base from V and 3 from J, leaving 3 bases between them. Germline V gene sequence: CDR1 SGHDT, CDR2 YYEEEE. Here the CDR3 reads CASSLRTDTQYF. CDR3 nucleotide sequence: TGTGCCAGCAGCTTGAGGACAGATACGCAGTATTTT.

The J gene is TRBJ2-5, the V gene TRBV7-2; D is unresolved. V gave up 1 base and J gave up 3 bases, with 9 bases separating them. Per germline, CDR1 SGHTA and CDR2 FQGNSA. This CDR3 spans 14 amino acids. The CDR3, as DNA: TGTGCCAGCAGCTTAGGTGGCTTTGAAGAGACCCAGTACTTC. Protein sequence: CASSLGGFEETQYF.

The chain uses TRBV7-9 and TRBJ2-5; maybe TRBD2 (6 bases). V lost 0 bases, J lost 7 bases, and 6 bases lay in between. This CDR3 has 12 amino acids. Germline V gene sequence: CDR1 SEHNR, CDR2 FQNEAQ (reference sequence). DNA of the CDR3: TGTGCCAGCAGCTTAGCAGCGGGGACCCAGTACTTC. Its translation is CASSLAAGTQYF.

The rearrangement uses TRBV7-6 and TRBJ1-3; TRBD1 agrees at 7 bases. CDR1 SGHVS and CDR2 FNYEAQ come from the germline V gene. The J segment lost 3 bases and the V segment lost 5 bases, leaving 7 bases of the junction unmatched. The CDR3 has 15 amino acids. CDR3 bases: TGTGCCAGCAGCCGAAACGACAGGGATGGAAACACCATATATTTT. Translated: CASSRNDRDGNTIYF. The entire variable domain, with the rest obtained from reference TRBV7-6 and TRBJ1-3, is as follows: GAGVSQSPRYKVTKRGQDVALRCDPISGHVSLYWYRQALGQGPEFLTYFNYEAQQDKSGLPNDRFSAERPEGSISTLTIQRTEQRDSAMYRCASSRNDRDGNTIYFGEGSWLTVV.

The J gene is TRBJ2-3, the V gene TRBV4-3, with TRBD2 matching over 8 bases. Looked up from germline, CDR1 is LGHNA and CDR2 is YSLEER. Unmatched junction bases numbered 1, after V lost 1 base and J lost 1 base. The length of the CDR3 is 15 residues. The CDR3 region has the DNA TGCGCCAGCAGCCAAGTCGGGGGGGGCACAGATACGCAGTATTTT. It specifies CASSQVGGGTDTQYF.